The 22 T cell receptor beta chains below all came from one sample that was sequenced in a study of lymphopenia after photon versus proton radiotherapy. Sequencing used immunoSEQ multiplex PCR; TCRdb keeps in-frame clones, though not all of them. The data hold about 58,000 clones, with roughly 84% observed a single time. Sequences were derived from peripheral blood, sampled from a patient treated with proton-based radiotherapy. The receptors derive from a man aged 55-75 years with pancreatic cancer.

The chain recombines TRBV6-1 with TRBJ2-3; tentative D call: TRBD2 (6 bases). V was pared by 5 bases and J by 2 bases, with 14 bases between. The CDR3 consists of 15 residues. Germline V gives CDR1 MNHNS, CDR2 SASEGT. Here the CDR3 reads CASSSLGGYTDTQYF. Here the CDR3 DNA reads TGTGCCAGCAGTTCGCTCGGGGGATACACAGATACGCAGTATTTT.

The chain uses TRBV19 and TRBJ1-5, with TRBD1 identical over 7 bases. The CDR3 spans 15 residues. V lost 4 bases to trimming and J lost 6 bases; unmatched junction nucleotides: 9. The V gene's germline CDR1 is LNHDA and CDR2 SQIVND (reference sequence). The CDR3 coding sequence is TGTGCCAGTAGTACGGTACAGGGGAGCGGTCAGCCCCAGCATTTT. Encoded protein: CASSTVQGSGQPQHF.

The chain carries TRBV7-6 and TRBJ1-6; 8 bases align to TRBD1. The junction had 9 bases not matched to a gene; V was cut back by 5 bases and J by 9 bases. The CDR3 runs 15 residues. CDR1 SGHVS and CDR2 FNYEAQ come from the germline V gene. The CDR3 protein is CASSRGQGVISPLHF. As DNA, the CDR3 is TGTGCCAGCAGCCGAGGACAGGGAGTAATTTCACCCCTCCACTTT.

The chain links TRBV28 to TRBJ2-7; 7 bases are shared with TRBD1. With V trimmed by 7 bases and J by 4 bases, 13 bases remained unmatched. Per the germline V gene, CDR1 is MDHEN and CDR2 is SYDVKM. The CDR3 is 15 residues long. This CDR3 is CASKNVPGQIYEQYF. Written as DNA, the CDR3 is TGTGCCAGCAAAAACGTACCGGGACAGATATACGAGCAGTACTTC. Looking up the rest from reference TRBV28 and TRBJ2-7 gives the full variable domain: DVKVTQSSRYLVKRTGEKVFLECVQDMDHENMFWYRQDPGLGLRLIYFSYDVKMKEKGDIPEGYSVSREKKERFSLILESASTNQTSMYLCASKNVPGQIYEQYFGPGTRLTVT.

The genes are TRBV18 and TRBJ1-4; TRBD1 matches 12 bases. Germline trimming cut 2 bases from V and 8 bases from J; bases unmatched to any gene: 3. The CDR3 runs 15 residues. Germline CDR1 is KGHSH and CDR2 is LQKENI. The CDR3 is CASSPGGTGGEKLFF. The CDR3 bases are TGTGCCAGCTCACCAGGAGGGACAGGGGGCGAAAAACTGTTTTTT.

This chain joins TRBV6-6 and TRBJ2-5, with D unresolved. CDR3 length: 14 amino acids. CDR1 MNHNY and CDR2 SVGAGI come from the germline V gene (reference sequence). V lost 7 bases, J lost 5 bases, and 17 bases lay in between. CDR3 nucleotide sequence: TGTGCCAGCACTCTAGGTGGCGGATTTGAGACCCAGTACTTC. This encodes CASTLGGGFETQYF.

This clone was detected a few times. This chain connects TRBV7-9 to TRBJ1-2; no clear D gene. This CDR3 has 15 residues. The germline gives CDR1 SEHNR, CDR2 FQNEAQ (reference sequence). Deletions cut 4 bases from V and 4 bases from J, with 16 bases between. The CDR3, as DNA: TGTGCCAGCAGCTCCCTCTATGAGACGGGCTATGGCTACACCTTC. Translating gives CASSSLYETGYGYTF.

The V gene is TRBV6-1, the J gene TRBJ2-3; TRBD1 matches 10 bases. Germline CDR1 is MNHNS and CDR2 is SASEGT. Trimming cost V 6 bases and J 5 bases; bases outside gene matches: 8. This CDR3 has 15 amino acids. As DNA, the CDR3 is TGTGCCAGCAGGGATGGGGACAGGGGTTTAGATACGCAGTATTTT. Translating gives CASRDGDRGLDTQYF.

The J gene is TRBJ1-6, the V gene TRBV5-4, with D unclear. This CDR3 region has 16 residues. Per the germline V gene, CDR1 is SGHNT and CDR2 is YYREEE (reference sequence). Trimming stripped 9 bases from V and 1 base from J, with 17 bases between. CDR3 DNA: TGTGCCACTCGAGACCAACTAGGATCCTATAATTCACCCCTCCACTTT. It translates to CATRDQLGSYNSPLHF.

V is TRBV10-1 and J is TRBJ2-3, with D perhaps TRBD2 (6 bases). CDR1 is WNHNN and CDR2 is SYGVQD in the germline V gene (reference sequence). Trimming stripped 2 bases from V and 2 bases from J, with 17 bases between. There are 17 residues in the CDR3. For the CDR3, the DNA is TGCGCCAGCAGTGAGGTCCCGGGGGTCCCTCTCACAGATACGCAGTATTTT. Protein sequence: CASSEVPGVPLTDTQYF.

Notes on this clone: A junction boundary mismatches the germline segment, possibly from a read error. The chain joins TRBV18 to TRBJ2-5; the D is unclear. CDR1 is KGHSH and CDR2 is LQKENI in the germline V gene. The CDR3 covers 14 residues. CDR3 nucleotides: TGTGCCAGCTCCCCACAGAGTTTCCAAGAGACCCAGTACTTC. This encodes CASSPQSFQETQYF. Full variable domain (missing parts from reference TRBV18 and TRBJ2-5): NAGVMQNPRHLVRRRGQEARLRCSPMKGHSHVYWYRQLPEEGLKFMVYLQKENIIDESGMPKERFSAEFPKEGPSILRIQQVVRGDSAAYFCASSPQSFQETQYFGPGTRLLVL.

This clone was seen more than once but under ten times. The chain is built from TRBV30 and TRBJ2-7; D gene unclear. The ends were cut back, 5 bases at V and 4 bases at J, with 15 bases in the middle. Germline V gene lookup returns CDR1 GTSNPN and CDR2 SVGIG (reference sequence). The CDR3 covers 13 residues. The CDR3 loop reads CAWGPVGPYEQYF. The CDR3 bases are TGTGCCTGGGGCCCCGTGGGCCCGTACGAGCAGTACTTC. The entire variable domain, with the rest obtained from reference TRBV30 and TRBJ2-7, is as follows: SQTIHQWPATLVQPVGSPLSLECTVEGTSNPNLYWYRQAAGRGLQLLFYSVGIGQISSEVPQNLSASRPQDRQFILSSKKLLLSDSGFYLCAWGPVGPYEQYFGPGTRLTVT.

CDR3 nucleotide sequence: TGTGCCAGCAGCCATTCAAGGCAGCCCTACAATGAGCAGTTCTTC. Translation: CASSHSRQPYNEQFF. The chain has TRBV7-9 and TRBJ2-1, with no clear D. The CDR3 runs 15 residues. Germline values: CDR1 SEHNR, CDR2 FQNEAQ (reference sequence). V gave up 5 bases and J gave up 2 bases, with 13 bases separating them. Filled out from reference TRBV7-9 and TRBJ2-1, the complete variable domain reads DTGVSQNPRHKITKRGQNVTFRCDPISEHNRLYWYRQTLGQGPEFLTYFQNEAQLEKSRLLSDRFSAERPKGSFSTLEIQRTEQGDSAMYLCASSHSRQPYNEQFFGPGTRLTVL.

There are a few counts of this clone. V and J are TRBV23-1 and TRBJ2-2, with D tentatively TRBD1 (6 bases). TRBV23-1 is an ORF for which the function is uncertain. This CDR3 contains 16 residues. Between the trimmed V and J ends, which lost 2 bases and 4 bases, there was a span of 14 bases. The CDR3 is CASSQLQGWFTGELFF. CDR3 in DNA: TGCGCCAGCAGTCAACTACAGGGTTGGTTCACCGGGGAGCTGTTTTTT.

CDR3 nucleotide sequence: TGTGCCAGCAGTTTTGGGACAGGGGGCGCAGGTGGCTACACCTTC. This translates into CASSFGTGGAGGYTF. The V call is TRBV6-5, the J call TRBJ1-2; the match to TRBD1 covers 12 bases. V trimming: 4 bases; J trimming: 7 bases; junction bases outside the gene matches: 7. Looked up from germline, CDR1 is MNHEY and CDR2 is SVGAGI. The CDR3 loop spans 15 amino acids.

The V call is TRBV5-1, the J call TRBJ2-1; D is ambiguous. This CDR3 region has 15 residues. Germline V gene lookup returns CDR1 SGHRS and CDR2 YFSETQ. Trimming pared 2 bases from V and 0 bases from J, leaving 9 bases between. The CDR3: CASSLGYSSYNEQFF. CDR3 bases: TGCGCCAGCAGCTTAGGGTATAGCTCCTACAATGAGCAGTTCTTC.

This clone was observed once. The chain carries TRBV7-2 and TRBJ2-3, with 11 bases fitting TRBD2. V trimming: 1 base; J trimming: 4 bases; junction bases outside the gene matches: 7. The germline gives CDR1 SGHTA, CDR2 FQGNSA. This CDR3 spans 17 amino acids. The CDR3 loop is CASSLVGTSGQSDTQYF. CDR3 DNA: TGTGCCAGCAGCTTAGTAGGGACTAGCGGCCAGTCAGATACGCAGTATTTT.

This chain uses TRBV6-1 with TRBJ2-7; D could derive from TRBD1 or TRBD2 (5 bases each). CDR3 length: 14 residues. V lost 4 bases and J lost 0, with 10 bases in between. CDR1 is MNHNS and CDR2 is SASEGT in the germline V gene. The CDR3 nucleotides are TGTGCCAGCAGTGGTGCAGGGAGCTCCTACGAGCAGTACTTC. Translating gives CASSGAGSSYEQYF.

The chain has TRBV29-1 and TRBJ1-1; tentative D call: TRBD1 (6 bases). The CDR3 sequence is 14 residues long. V was shortened by 4 bases and J by 1 base, with 13 bases between the two germline ends. Germline V gene lookup returns CDR1 SQVTM and CDR2 ANQGSEA. CDR3 DNA: TGCAGCGTTGGCGGGAGGGGGGCGAACACTGAAGCTTTCTTT. It translates to CSVGGRGANTEAFF.

J is TRBJ2-2 and V is TRBV4-3, with 8 bases fitting TRBD1. V dropped 5 bases and J dropped 6; count of bases not matched to a gene: 5. CDR3 size: 14 residues. The germline CDR1 and CDR2 sequences are LGHNA and YSLEER. The CDR3 DNA reads TGCGCCAGCAGCAGGACAGGGCTCGCCGGGGAGCTGTTTTTT. It encodes CASSRTGLAGELFF.

The chain has TRBV20-1 and TRBJ2-3, with D unclear. The V end lost 5 bases, the J end lost 1 base, and 1 base lay between the germline ends. This CDR3 is built from 10 residues. CDR1 DFQATT and CDR2 SNEGSKA come from the germline V gene (reference sequence). CDR3 sequence: CSAGTDTQYF. In nucleotides, the CDR3 is TGCAGTGCTGGCACAGATACGCAGTATTTT.

In its sample, this clone was seen once. The chain couples TRBV9 to TRBJ2-2, with 11 nucleotides matching TRBD2. V shed 4 bases and J 6 bases; nucleotides not matched to a gene: 8. This CDR3 has 16 amino acids. Germline values: CDR1 SGDLS, CDR2 YYNGEE. The CDR3 sequence: CASSPRQTSGAGELFF. In DNA, the CDR3 is TGTGCCAGCAGCCCGCGTCAGACTAGCGGGGCCGGGGAGCTGTTTTTT. The full variable domain, in which reference TRBV9 and TRBJ2-2 provide the parts outside the CDR3, is DSGVTQTPKHLITATGQRVTLRCSPRSGDLSVYWYQQSLDQGLQFLIQYYNGEERAKGNILERFSAQQFPDLHSELNLSSLELGDSALYFCASSPRQTSGAGELFFGEGSRLTVL.